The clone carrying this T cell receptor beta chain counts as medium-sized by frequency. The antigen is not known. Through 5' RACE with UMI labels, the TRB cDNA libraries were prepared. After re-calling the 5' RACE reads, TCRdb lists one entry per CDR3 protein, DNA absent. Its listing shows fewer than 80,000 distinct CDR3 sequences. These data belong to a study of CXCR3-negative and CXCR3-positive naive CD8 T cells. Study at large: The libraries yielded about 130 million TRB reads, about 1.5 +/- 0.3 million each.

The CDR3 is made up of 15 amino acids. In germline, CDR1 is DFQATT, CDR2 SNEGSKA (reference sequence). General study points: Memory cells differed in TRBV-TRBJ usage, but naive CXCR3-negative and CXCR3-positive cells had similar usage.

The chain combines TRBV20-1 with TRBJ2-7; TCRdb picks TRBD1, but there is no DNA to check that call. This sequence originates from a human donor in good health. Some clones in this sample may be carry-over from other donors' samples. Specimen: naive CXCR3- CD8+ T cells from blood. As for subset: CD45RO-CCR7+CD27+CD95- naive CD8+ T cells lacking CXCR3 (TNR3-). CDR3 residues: CSARDARQDYYEQYF.